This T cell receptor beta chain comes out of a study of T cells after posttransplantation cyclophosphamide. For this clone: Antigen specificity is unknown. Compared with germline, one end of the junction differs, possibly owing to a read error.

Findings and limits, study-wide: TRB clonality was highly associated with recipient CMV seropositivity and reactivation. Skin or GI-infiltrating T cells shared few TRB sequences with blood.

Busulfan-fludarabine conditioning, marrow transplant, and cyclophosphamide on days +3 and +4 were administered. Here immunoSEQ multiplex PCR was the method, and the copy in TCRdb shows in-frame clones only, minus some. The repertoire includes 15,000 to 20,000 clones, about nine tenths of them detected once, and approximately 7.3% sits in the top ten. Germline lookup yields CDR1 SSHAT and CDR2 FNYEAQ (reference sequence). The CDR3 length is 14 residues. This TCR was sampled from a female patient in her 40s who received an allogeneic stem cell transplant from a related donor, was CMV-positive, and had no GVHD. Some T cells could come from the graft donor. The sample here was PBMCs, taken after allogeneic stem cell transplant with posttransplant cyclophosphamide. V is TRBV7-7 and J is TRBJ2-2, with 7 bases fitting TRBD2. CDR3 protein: CASSAGLPTGELFF. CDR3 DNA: TGTGCTAGCAGCGCGGGACTACCCACCGGGGAGCTGTTTTTT.